This TCR beta chain was obtained from a study of T cells in Graves' hyperthyroidism and ophthalmopathy. The CDR3 spans 13 residues. V lost 7 bases and J lost 5, with 14 bases in between. Germline CDR1 MNHNS, CDR2 SASEGT. RNA transcripts gave rise to amplified TCR beta CDR3 regions. In the first-round RT-PCR of the TCR CDR3, the HTBI primer set was used. TCRdb analysed the multiplex PCR reads with MiXCR anew, one entry per CDR3 protein. The data contain hundreds of thousands of distinct CDR3 sequences, roughly 15% of them singletons. The PBMCs had their origin in 10 ml of fresh peripheral blood. This clonotype appeared many times.

The chain joins TRBV6-1 to TRBJ1-1, with no clear D. Sample: blood. This TCR was recovered from a woman aged 40 to 49 with Graves' ophthalmopathy. CDR3 amino acids: CASISDRTTEAFF. The CDR3 region has the DNA TGTGCCAGCATCTCGGACCGAACAACTGAAGCTTTCTTT.